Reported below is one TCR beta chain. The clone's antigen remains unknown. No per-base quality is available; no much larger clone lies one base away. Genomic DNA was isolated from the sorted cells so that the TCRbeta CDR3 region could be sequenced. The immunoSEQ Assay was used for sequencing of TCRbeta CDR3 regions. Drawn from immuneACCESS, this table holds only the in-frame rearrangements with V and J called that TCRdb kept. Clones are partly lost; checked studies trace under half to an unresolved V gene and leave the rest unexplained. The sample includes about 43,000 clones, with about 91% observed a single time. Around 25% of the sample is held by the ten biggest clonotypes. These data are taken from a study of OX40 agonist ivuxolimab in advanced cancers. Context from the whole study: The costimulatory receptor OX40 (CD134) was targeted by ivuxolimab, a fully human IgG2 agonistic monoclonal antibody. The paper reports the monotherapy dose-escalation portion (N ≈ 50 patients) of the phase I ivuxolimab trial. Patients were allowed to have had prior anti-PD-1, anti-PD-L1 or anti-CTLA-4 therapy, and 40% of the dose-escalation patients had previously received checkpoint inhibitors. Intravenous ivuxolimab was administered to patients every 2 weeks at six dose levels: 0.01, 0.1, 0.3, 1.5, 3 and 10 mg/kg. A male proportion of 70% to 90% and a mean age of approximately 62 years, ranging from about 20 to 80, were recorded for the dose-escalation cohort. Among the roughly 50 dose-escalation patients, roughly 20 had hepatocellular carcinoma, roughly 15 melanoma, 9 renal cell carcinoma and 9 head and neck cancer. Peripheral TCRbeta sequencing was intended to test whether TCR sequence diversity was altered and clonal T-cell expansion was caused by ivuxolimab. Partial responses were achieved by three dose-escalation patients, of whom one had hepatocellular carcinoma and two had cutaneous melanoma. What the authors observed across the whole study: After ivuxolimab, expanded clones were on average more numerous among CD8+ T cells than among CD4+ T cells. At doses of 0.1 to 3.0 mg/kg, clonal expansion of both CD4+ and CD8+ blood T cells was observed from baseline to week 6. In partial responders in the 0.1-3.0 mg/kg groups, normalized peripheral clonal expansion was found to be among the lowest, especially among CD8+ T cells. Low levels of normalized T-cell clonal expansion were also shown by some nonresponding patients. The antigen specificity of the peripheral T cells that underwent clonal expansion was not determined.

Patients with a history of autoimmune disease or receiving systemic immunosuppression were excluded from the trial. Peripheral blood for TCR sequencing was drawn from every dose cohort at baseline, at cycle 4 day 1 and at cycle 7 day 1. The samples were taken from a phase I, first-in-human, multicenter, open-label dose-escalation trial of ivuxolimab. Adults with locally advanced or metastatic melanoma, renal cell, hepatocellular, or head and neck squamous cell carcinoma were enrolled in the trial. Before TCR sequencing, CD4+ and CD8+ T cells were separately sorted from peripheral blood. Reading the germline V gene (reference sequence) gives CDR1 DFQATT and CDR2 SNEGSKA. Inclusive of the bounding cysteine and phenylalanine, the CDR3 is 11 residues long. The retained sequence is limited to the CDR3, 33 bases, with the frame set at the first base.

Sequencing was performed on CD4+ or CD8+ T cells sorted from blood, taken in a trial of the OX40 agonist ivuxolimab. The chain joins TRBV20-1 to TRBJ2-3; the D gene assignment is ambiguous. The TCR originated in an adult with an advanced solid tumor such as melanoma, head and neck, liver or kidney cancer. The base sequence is TGCAGGGCCCCCGGTGCAGATACGCAGTATTTT. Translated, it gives CRAPGADTQYF.